This T cell receptor beta chain was sequenced for a study of human T cells and chemical hapten exposure (dated by TCRdb to the early 2020s). About the investigation overall: The libraries were sequenced as a pool, and the TCR yield per sample differed mostly because of small variations in library volumes within the pool. In alopecia patients, the study followed how the peripheral blood TCR repertoire changed in vivo over primary and secondary sensitization to diphenylcyclopropenone (DPC), a hapten. Both TCR alpha and TCR beta chains were sequenced from each blood RNA sample.

CDR1 and CDR2 are drawn from the germline V gene (reference sequence): DFQATT, SNEGSKA. From the cysteine up to the phenylalanine, the CDR3 has a length of 14 residues. Just the 42-base CDR3 DNA is kept, in frame starting at base 1. V gives up 2 bases and J gives up 6 bases, and the segment between their germline ends measures 17 bases. This clonotype was observed many times. The target of this receptor is not known. The input lacks base qualities; no much larger clone sits a single base away. Overall results and qualifications from the work: After repeated subsampling, changes were observed in the strength of the expansion versus patch-test correlation and in the threshold at which the correlation became significant. The number of TCRs above 1 in 1000 frequency did not change with DPC sensitization; there was no evidence of global repertoire structure alterations.

Library method: 5' RACE. These reads were obtained on an Illumina MiSeq. Library preparation attached unique molecular identifiers to individual cDNA molecules for quantitative, reproducible TCR counting. Turning to the authors' computational methods: The median number of TCRs per sample was 90,000 to 100,000, ranging from roughly 20,000 to 690,600. The Decombinator software suite was used to annotate V, J and CDR3 in the TCR reads. For PS versus PT1 abundance plots, all samples were subsampled to the same number of TCRs (28,000). Expanded TCRs were defined as absent before sensitization and observed at least eight times at the 2-week time point. TCRdb reran the public reads through fastp at Q25 and MiXCR, keeping productive beta chains. Each CDR3 protein gets just one entry, which takes the most common genes and DNA from the rows behind it. TCRdb's processing, not the study's, gives the V and J calls here. In this sample the table shows 130,000 or so distinct CDR3 sequences, roughly 4% of which occur a single time. Around 1.5% of the sample belongs to the ten largest clones.

Total RNA was extracted from unfractionated whole blood collected in Tempus Blood RNA tubes. Five or six healthy volunteers served as TCR sequencing controls and were bled at day 0, 2 weeks and 6 weeks. The sequence is built from TRBV20-1 and TRBJ2-7; TRBD2 is a weak D gene call, 5 bases matching. The TCR comes from a female donor in good health. The CDR3: CSARSAGSSGEQYF. The sequenced DNA is TGCAGTGCTAGATCCGCGGGTTCCTCGGGCGAGCAGTACTTC.